The source of this T cell receptor beta chain is a study of blood T cell repertoires in COVID-19. Study summary: Both acute and convalescent COVID-19 samples were obtained from the United States, Italy and Spain.

Germline loops: CDR1 SGHVS, CDR2 FQNEAQ. The J segment lost 0 bases and the V segment lost 5 bases, leaving 8 bases of the junction unmatched. This CDR3 has 16 amino acids. Per the study methods: For nucleated cells, counts were estimated from reference gene primer amplification. Sequenced by immunoSEQ multiplex PCR; TCRdb stores in-frame clones only, minus some. V and J calls plus clone size are reproduced from that table; the DNA served to infer D and trimming. The repertoire includes fewer than 150,000 clones, roughly 89% of them detected once, and about 4.3% sits in the top ten. The V call is TRBV7-8, the J call TRBJ1-2; 8 bases are a match to TRBD1. The clonotype originates from a woman between 35 and 50 years old with acute or convalescent COVID-19. The specimen sequenced was peripheral blood. CDR3 region: CASSLGTGESNYGYTF. DNA for the CDR3: TGTGCCAGCAGCCTTGGGACAGGAGAATCTAACTATGGCTACACCTTC.